This T cell receptor beta chain is drawn from a study of blood T cell repertoires in COVID-19. Study overall: The origin of the acute and convalescent COVID-19 samples was the United States, Italy and Spain.

The ends were cut back, 3 bases at V and 11 bases at J, with 16 bases in the middle. The CDR3 length is 14 residues. Germline CDR1 and CDR2: LGHNA and YSLEER. In the authors' workflow: From reference gene primer amplification, estimates of nucleated cell counts were derived. TCRdb keeps only in-frame clones here, not all; method: immunoSEQ multiplex PCR. D and trimming come from the DNA, and the V and J calls and clone size come from that table. Counted here are almost 55,000 clones, around 87% occurring once; the ten biggest clones make up 7% to 10%. The chain employs TRBV4-3 and TRBJ1-4; TRBD1 is a possible D gene (5 bases). This TCR was recovered from a man aged 50-59 years with active COVID-19. The specimen sequenced was peripheral blood. The CDR3, as DNA: TGCGCCAGCAGCCATCCTGGAGCGGGGCAGAAACTGTTTTTT. It encodes CASSHPGAGQKLFF.